The rows below give T cell receptor beta chains drawn from one sample of a study of T cells in Graves' hyperthyroidism and ophthalmopathy. TCRdb independently ran MiXCR on the multiplex PCR reads; one entry per CDR3 protein. This sample yields around 450,000 distinct CDR3 sequences, of which roughly an eighth are seen a single time; approximately 5.3% belongs to the top ten. Material: blood. These receptors originate from a woman aged 18-29 years with Graves' hyperthyroidism. Each CDR3 is given with its conserved first and last residue. D genes are given only for firm matches. Not all rows give a size; the values are once, few, many and, for expanded clones, a class.

J | size | V | D | CDR3 | DNA
TRBJ2-7 | NA | TRBV2 | NA | CASRVDKYEQYF | TGTGCCAGCAGGGTAGACAAATACGAGCAGTACTTC
TRBJ2-5 | many | TRBV7-2 | NA | CASSSRLKRETQYF | TGTGCCAGCAGCTCCCGACTCAAGAGGGAGACCCAGTACTTC
TRBJ2-1 | few | TRBV5-4 | NA | CASSLVSGANEQFF | TGTGCCAGCAGCTTGGTTTCAGGGGCCAATGAGCAGTTCTTC
TRBJ2-2 | many | TRBV28 | NA | CASSLLTRGELFF | TGTGCCAGCAGTTTACTGACGCGGGGGGAGCTGTTTTTT
TRBJ1-2 | few | TRBV6-1 | NA | CASREGQRYGYTF | TGTGCCAGCAGGGAGGGACAACGCTATGGCTACACCTTC
TRBJ2-3 | NA | TRBV19 | TRBD1 | CASTDRSNTDTQYF | TGTGCCAGTACGGACAGGTCTAACACAGATACGCAGTATTTT
TRBJ2-3 | NA | TRBV7-3 | TRBD2 | CASSSETGLAGEAIDTQYF | TGTGCCAGCAGCTCGGAAACGGGACTAGCGGGAGAAGCCATAGATACGCAGTATTTT
TRBJ1-5 | many | TRBV2 | NA | CASSAGVRNQPQHF | TGTGCCAGCAGTGCAGGGGTCCGCAATCAGCCCCAGCATTTT
TRBJ1-1 | few | TRBV6-1 | NA | CASSDPGGAAGGTEAFF | TGTGCCAGCAGCGACCCTGGGGGGGCGGCCGGGGGAACTGAAGCTTTCTTT
TRBJ2-1 | many | TRBV12-3/TRBV12-4 | TRBD2 | CASSLLAREGEQFF | TGTGCCAGCAGTCTACTAGCCAGGGAGGGCGAGCAGTTCTTC
TRBJ1-2 | many | TRBV28 | NA | CASSLWGGYTF | TGTGCCAGCAGTTTATGGGGTGGCTACACCTTC
TRBJ1-5 | few | TRBV24-1 | NA | CATSDSEGYSNQPQHF | TGTGCCACCAGTGATAGTGAGGGGTATAGCAATCAGCCCCAGCATTTT
TRBJ2-3 | many | TRBV3-1 | TRBD2 | CASSQVPGLAGADTQYF | TGTGCCAGCAGCCAAGTTCCTGGACTAGCGGGAGCAGATACGCAGTATTTT
TRBJ2-1 | few | TRBV27 | TRBD2 | CASSTGGGSGGRYNEQFF | TGTGCCAGCAGCACGGGGGGGGGGAGCGGGGGCCGTTACAATGAGCAGTTCTTC
TRBJ1-6 | few | TRBV25-1 | NA | CASSESGGGESPLHF | TGTGCCAGCAGTGAATCGGGGGGGGGGGAATCACCCCTCCACTTT
TRBJ2-1 | few | TRBV2 | TRBD1 | CASNFGRGHKFF | TGTGCCAGCAATTTTGGCAGGGGGCACAAGTTCTTC
TRBJ1-2 | many | TRBV2 | NA | CASRLRQAVLYGYTF | TGTGCCAGCAGGCTCAGACAGGCCGTACTCTATGGCTACACCTTC
TRBJ2-1 | many | TRBV7-3 | TRBD2 | CASSLTSAGGYNEQFF | TGTGCCAGCAGCTTAACCTCAGCGGGAGGGTACAATGAGCAGTTCTTC
TRBJ2-7 | many | TRBV13 | NA | CASSGRDTYSYEQYF | TGTGCCAGCAGCGGGCGGGACACCTACTCCTACGAGCAGTACTTC
TRBJ2-2 | few | TRBV28 | TRBD1 | CASSLLGTGGHTGELFF | TGTGCCAGCAGCCTCCTCGGGACAGGGGGCCACACCGGGGAGCTGTTTTTT
TRBJ2-1 | NA | TRBV7-2 | TRBD2 | CASSSWTSGSSYNEQFF | TGTGCCAGCAGCTCTTGGACTAGCGGGAGCTCCTACAATGAGCAGTTCTTC
TRBJ1-2 | NA | TRBV7-9 | TRBD1 | CASSFTGQNYGYTF | TGTGCCAGCAGCTTTACGGGACAGAACTATGGCTACACCTTC
TRBJ1-2 | few | TRBV20-1 | NA | CSASTESYGYTF | TGCAGTGCTTCGACAGAGAGCTATGGCTACACCTTC
TRBJ2-4 | NA | TRBV4-1 | NA | CASSQDRSGVNIQYF | TGCGCCAGCAGCCAAGATCGTTCGGGGGTAAACATTCAGTACTTC
TRBJ2-1 | once | TRBV20-1 | TRBD2 | CSAETSGSNEQFF | TGCAGTGCGGAGACTAGCGGGAGTAATGAGCAGTTCTTC
TRBJ1-2 | NA | TRBV12-3/TRBV12-4 | NA | CASRPGEGFEGYTF | TGTGCCAGCAGACCGGGCGAGGGGTTTGAAGGCTACACCTTC
TRBJ1-5 | few | TRBV19 | NA | CASLTPGLLQPQHF | TGTGCCAGTCTGACCCCGGGCCTTCTTCAGCCCCAGCATTTT
TRBJ1-1 | many | TRBV24-1 | NA | CATSDSGQNTEAFF | TGTGCCACCAGTGATTCGGGCCAGAACACTGAAGCTTTCTTT
TRBJ2-1 | many | TRBV29-1 | TRBD2 | CSVGGTSGQNEQFF | TGCAGCGTGGGGGGGACTAGCGGGCAAAATGAGCAGTTCTTC
TRBJ1-5 | many | TRBV28 | NA | CASSPRPPRNQPQHF | TGTGCCAGCAGTCCCCGCCCCCCCCGCAATCAGCCCCAGCATTTT
TRBJ2-7 | NA | TRBV11-2 | NA | CASSSSRVRPSYEQYF | TGTGCCAGCAGCAGCAGTCGGGTCAGGCCCTCCTACGAGCAGTACTTC
TRBJ1-5 | many | TRBV2 | NA | CASSRGYSNQPQHF | TGTGCCAGCAGTCGGGGCTATAGCAATCAGCCCCAGCATTTT
TRBJ2-3 | few | TRBV4-2 | NA | CASSQSRALPADTQYF | TGTGCCAGCAGCCAAAGCAGGGCCCTCCCGGCAGATACGCAGTATTTT
TRBJ2-1 | NA | TRBV20-1 | TRBD2 | CSASLSGRMYKQFF | TGCAGTGCGTCTCTTAGCGGGAGAATGTATAAGCAGTTCTTC
TRBJ2-1 | many | TRBV5-8 | NA | CASSLAPGYSLHEQFF | TGTGCCAGCAGCTTGGCTCCGGGGTATAGTTTACATGAGCAGTTCTTC
TRBJ1-2 | many | TRBV20-1 | NA | CSARKSGGNYGYTF | TGCAGTGCTAGAAAGTCCGGGGGCAACTATGGCTACACCTTC
TRBJ2-1 | many | TRBV7-3 | TRBD2 | CASSLDPAGPYNEQFF | TGTGCCAGCAGCTTAGACCCAGCGGGACCGTACAATGAGCAGTTCTTC